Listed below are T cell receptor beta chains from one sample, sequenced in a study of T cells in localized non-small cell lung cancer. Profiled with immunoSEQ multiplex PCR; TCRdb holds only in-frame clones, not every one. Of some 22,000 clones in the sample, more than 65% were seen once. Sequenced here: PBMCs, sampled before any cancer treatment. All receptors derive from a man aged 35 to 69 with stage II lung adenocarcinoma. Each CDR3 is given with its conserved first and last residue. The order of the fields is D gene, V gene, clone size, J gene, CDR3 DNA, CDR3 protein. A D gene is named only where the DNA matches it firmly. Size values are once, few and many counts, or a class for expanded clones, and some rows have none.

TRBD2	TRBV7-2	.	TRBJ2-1	TGTGCCAGCAGCTCAGTAGCGGGCACCTACAATGAGCAGTTCTTC	CASSSVAGTYNEQFF
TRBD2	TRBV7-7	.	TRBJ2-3	TGTGCTAGCAGCCCAGGGACTAGCGGGATCACAGATACGCAGTATTTT	CASSPGTSGITDTQYF
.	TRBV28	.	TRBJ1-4	TGTGCCAGTGGTGCTGTCGGGGCTGGTGAAAAACTGTTTTTT	CASGAVGAGEKLFF
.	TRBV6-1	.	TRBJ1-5	TGTGCCAGCAGGGCAACAGGCGAAGGGCAGCCCCAGCATTTT	CASRATGEGQPQHF
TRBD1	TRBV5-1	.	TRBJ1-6	TGCGCCAGCCGGACAGGAGCCGACTATAATTCACCCCTCCACTTT	CASRTGADYNSPLHF
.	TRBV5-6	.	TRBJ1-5	TGTGCCAGCACCGATTACCGGGCCCGCAATCAGCCCCAGCATTTT	CASTDYRARNQPQHF
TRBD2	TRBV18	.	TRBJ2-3	TGTGCCAGCTCACCTTTCGGGACTAGCGGGAGGAGGTCTAGCACAGATACGCAGTATTTT	CASSPFGTSGRRSSTDTQYF
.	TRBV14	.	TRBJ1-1	TGTGCCAGCAGCCAACAGGACCACATGAACACTGAAGCTTTCTTT	CASSQQDHMNTEAFF
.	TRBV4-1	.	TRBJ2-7	TGCGCCAGCAGCCAAGCCGACAGCGCTTTCACCTACGAGCAGTACTTC	CASSQADSAFTYEQYF
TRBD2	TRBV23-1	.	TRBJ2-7	TGCGCCAGCAGTCTCAGAGGGGAGCGGGGGGAGTTGGAGCAGTACTTC	CASSLRGERGELEQYF
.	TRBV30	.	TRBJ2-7	TGTGCCTGGACACAGGGACCCGAGCAGTACTTC	CAWTQGPEQYF
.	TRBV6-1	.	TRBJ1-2	TGTGCCAGCAGTGAAGCGGTCATCTACTATGGCTACACCTTC	CASSEAVIYYGYTF
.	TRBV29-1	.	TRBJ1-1	TGCAGCGTTAGGGTGTCGGGGAACACTGAAGCTTTCTTT	CSVRVSGNTEAFF
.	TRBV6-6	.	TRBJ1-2	TGTGCCAGCAGTTATCCCAGAGGTGGCTACACCTTC	CASSYPRGGYTF
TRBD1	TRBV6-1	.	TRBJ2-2	TGTGCCAGCAGGGAGGAGACAGGGGGCTGGGGGGAGCTGTTTTTT	CASREETGGWGELFF
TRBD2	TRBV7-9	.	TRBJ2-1	TGTGCCAGCAGCCACGACCCAACTAGCGGGAGTTTAAATGAGCAGTTCTTC	CASSHDPTSGSLNEQFF
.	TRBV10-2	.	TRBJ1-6	TGCGCCAGCAGTGAGGGGGCCGGGGGGTCCCTCCACTTT	CASSEGAGGSLHF
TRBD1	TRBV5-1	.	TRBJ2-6	TGCGCCAGCAGCTCAGCCGGGACAGTAGTACCTGGGGCCAACGTCCTGACTTTC	CASSSAGTVVPGANVLTF
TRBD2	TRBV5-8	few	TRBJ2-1	TGTGCCAGCAGCCCCGAGACTAGCGGGAGGGGGAATGAGCAGTTCTTC	CASSPETSGRGNEQFF